This entry lists 27 T cell receptor beta chains sequenced from one sample in a study of T cell changes during pregnancy in multiple sclerosis. Assay: immunoSEQ multiplex PCR; the TCRdb copy retains only in-frame clones and omits some. Here the sample spans tens of thousands of clones, roughly 89% being singletons. The material was peripheral blood, obtained after pregnancy. These receptors were obtained from a female donor in good health, enrolled as a control in a pregnancy study.

The genes are TRBV28 and TRBJ1-1, with 8 bases lining up with TRBD1. The CDR3 spans 14 residues. Unmatched junction bases numbered 6, after V lost 4 bases and J lost 5 bases. The germline V gene encodes CDR1 MDHEN and CDR2 SYDVKM. The chain's CDR3 is CASSYQGAGTEAFF. In DNA form, the CDR3 reads TGTGCCAGCAGTTACCAGGGGGCGGGAACTGAAGCTTTCTTT. Using reference TRBV28 and TRBJ1-1 for the parts outside the CDR3, the full variable domain is DVKVTQSSRYLVKRTGEKVFLECVQDMDHENMFWYRQDPGLGLRLIYFSYDVKMKEKGDIPEGYSVSREKKERFSLILESASTNQTSMYLCASSYQGAGTEAFFGQGTRLTVV.

The chain employs TRBV7-9 and TRBJ2-1; 10 nucleotides line up with TRBD2. Per germline, CDR1 SEHNR and CDR2 FQNEAQ (reference sequence). After removal of 5 bases from V and 8 bases from J, the junction contained 12 bases not matched to a gene. The CDR3 consists of 16 residues. The CDR3 spells CASSKLAGGAVDEQFF. Here the CDR3 DNA reads TGTGCCAGCAGCAAGTTAGCGGGGGGTGCCGTGGATGAGCAGTTCTTC.

The chain employs TRBV10-3 and TRBJ2-3, with D tentatively TRBD2 (6 bases). V was pared by 4 bases and J by 4 bases, with 9 bases between. This CDR3 is built from 13 residues. Germline-derived CDR1 and CDR2 are ENHRY and SYGVKD. CDR3 residues: CAISGREADTQYF. The CDR3 nucleotides read TGTGCCATCAGTGGCAGGGAGGCAGATACGCAGTATTTT.

The CDR3 nucleotides read TGTGCCAGCAGTGACCTGTCTGGGGCCAACGTCCTGACTTTC. It translates to CASSDLSGANVLTF. This chain uses TRBV6-4 with TRBJ2-6, with D unclear. V lost 2 bases and J lost 1, with 3 bases in between. CDR1 and CDR2 from the germline V gene are MRHNA and SNTAGT. The CDR3 covers 14 residues.

This clone came up once. The chain recombines TRBV5-4 with TRBJ2-7; 11 positions match TRBD1. J was trimmed by 3 bases and V by 2 bases; bases with no gene match: 4. CDR3 length: 15 amino acids. The germline V gene has CDR1 SGHNT and CDR2 YYREEE (reference sequence). CDR3 in amino acids: CASSFGQGAVYEQYF. The CDR3 DNA reads TGTGCCAGCAGCTTCGGACAGGGGGCGGTCTACGAGCAGTACTTC.

J is TRBJ1-1 and V is TRBV27; 9 positions agree with TRBD1. The CDR3 totals 16 residues. The V segment lost 2 bases and the J segment 3 bases; nucleotides outside the gene matches: 7. CDR1 is MNHEY and CDR2 is SMNVEV in the germline V gene (reference sequence). The CDR3 DNA is TGTGCCAGCAGTTTAGGGACAGGGTGGGTTGACACTGAAGCTTTCTTT. Its translation: CASSLGTGWVDTEAFF.

The chain recombines TRBV29-1 with TRBJ2-4; 7 nucleotides match TRBD1. The trim removed 5 bases at V and 7 bases at J, leaving 8 bases unmatched. The CDR3 loop spans 13 amino acids. Germline values: CDR1 SQVTM, CDR2 ANQGSEA. The CDR3 nucleotides read TGCAGCGTTCAGGGCCAAGGGGGCAACATTCAGTACTTC. Encoded protein: CSVQGQGGNIQYF. Full variable domain (missing parts from reference TRBV29-1 and TRBJ2-4): SAVISQKPSRDICQRGTSLTIQCQVDSQVTMMFWYRQQPGQSLTLIATANQGSEATYESGFVIDKFPISRPNLTFSTLTVSNMSPEDSSIYLCSVQGQGGNIQYFGAGTRLSVL.

V usage is TRBV18 and J usage is TRBJ1-1, with 7 positions matching TRBD1. Germline V gives CDR1 KGHSH, CDR2 LQKENI. Losses at the gene ends were 2 bases for V and 5 bases for J; bases not matched to a gene: 8. This CDR3 region has 15 residues. CDR3 in amino acids: CASSPIGTETTEAFF. Written as DNA, the CDR3 is TGTGCCAGCTCACCAATCGGGACAGAGACTACTGAAGCTTTCTTT. The full variable domain, its missing parts supplied by reference TRBV18 and TRBJ1-1, is NAGVMQNPRHLVRRRGQEARLRCSPMKGHSHVYWYRQLPEEGLKFMVYLQKENIIDESGMPKERFSAEFPKEGPSILRIQQVVRGDSAAYFCASSPIGTETTEAFFGQGTRLTVV.

The chain combines TRBV27 with TRBJ1-5; 9 bases agree with TRBD1. The CDR3 loop spans 18 amino acids. Germline CDR1 reads MNHEY; CDR2 reads SMNVEV (reference sequence). V lost 5 bases to trimming and J lost 0 bases; unmatched junction nucleotides: 11. CDR3 amino acids: CASSDGTGNFPSNQPQHF. For the CDR3, the DNA is TGTGCCAGCAGTGACGGGACAGGGAATTTTCCTAGCAATCAGCCCCAGCATTTT.

The chain uses TRBV18 and TRBJ2-3, with a weak D call TRBD2 (6 bases). Between the trimmed V and J ends, which lost 5 bases and 2 bases, there was a span of 14 bases. The CDR3 has 15 amino acids. Germline V gene data show CDR1 as KGHSH and CDR2 as LQKENI. This CDR3 is CASSGSGPTTDTQYF. CDR3 bases: TGTGCCAGCTCAGGAAGCGGGCCCACCACAGATACGCAGTATTTT.

The CDR3 DNA follows: TGCGCCAGCAGCCCTGGGGGAGGGGGGAACACTGAAGCTTTCTTT. Translating gives CASSPGGGGNTEAFF. The chain links TRBV4-1 to TRBJ1-1; D might be TRBD1 (6 bases). Trimming shortened V by 4 bases and J by 1 base, and 13 bases separated the two germline ends. The germline V gene has CDR1 MGHRA and CDR2 YSYEKL. This CDR3 has 15 residues.

V and J are TRBV11-2 and TRBJ2-2; perhaps TRBD1 as D (7 bases). The germline gives CDR1 SGHAT, CDR2 FQNNGV. The CDR3 consists of 16 residues. Trimming removed 3 bases at V and 4 bases at J, with 15 bases between. The CDR3 here is CASSFPRGEGTGELFF. The CDR3, as DNA: TGTGCCAGCAGCTTCCCCAGGGGGGAAGGCACCGGGGAGCTGTTTTTT.

The J gene is TRBJ1-4, the V gene TRBV21-1. TRBV21-1 corresponds to a pseudogene. The CDR3 loop spans 17 amino acids. CDR3 coding DNA: TGTGCCAGCAGCAAAAGGTGCCGAGGTAGGGCGGGGGAAAAACTGTTTTTT. Translation gives CASSKRCRGRAGEKLFF.

V gene TRBV18 combines with J gene TRBJ2-1; D may be TRBD2 (6 bases). Trimming took 6 bases from V and 0 from J, leaving 12 bases between them. The CDR3 runs 15 residues. Germline CDR1 is KGHSH and CDR2 is LQKENI. CDR3 residues: CASSNSGNSYNEQFF. The CDR3 region has the DNA TGTGCCAGCTCCAATAGCGGAAACTCCTACAATGAGCAGTTCTTC.

The genes are TRBV15 and TRBJ2-3; D is unresolved. The CDR3 sequence is 13 residues long. Trimming shortened V by 2 bases and J by 5 bases, and 8 bases separated the two germline ends. Germline CDR1 LNHNV, CDR2 YYDKDF (reference sequence). CDR3 sequence reads: CATSRTTGDTQYF. The CDR3 DNA is TGTGCCACCAGCAGAACCACTGGAGATACGCAGTATTTT.

This sequence joins TRBV18 and TRBJ2-7; a weak D match, TRBD1 (5 bases). Per germline, CDR1 KGHSH and CDR2 LQKENI. V gave up 3 bases and J gave up 7 bases, with 16 bases separating them. This CDR3 has 14 amino acids. The CDR3 nucleotides are TGTGCCAGCTCACCGGCAGGGATCCCTAGAGAGCAGTACTTC. It encodes CASSPAGIPREQYF. The variable domain in full, completed from reference TRBV18 and TRBJ2-7, reads NAGVMQNPRHLVRRRGQEARLRCSPMKGHSHVYWYRQLPEEGLKFMVYLQKENIIDESGMPKERFSAEFPKEGPSILRIQQVVRGDSAAYFCASSPAGIPREQYFGPGTRLTVT.

This clone showed up just once. The gene calls are TRBV7-2 and TRBJ2-1; possibly TRBD2 for D (6 bases). Germline assignment: CDR1 SGHTA and CDR2 FQGNSA. V was pared by 3 bases and J by 2 bases, with 20 bases between. This CDR3 region has 18 residues. CDR3 in amino acids: CASSFGSGSSWTYNEQFF. The CDR3 bases are TGTGCCAGCAGCTTCGGTAGCGGCAGTAGTTGGACCTACAATGAGCAGTTCTTC.

This clone occurred a few times. The rearrangement joins TRBV14 to TRBJ1-1; D gene uncertain. The germline V and J ends were trimmed by 1 base and 5 bases, with 11 bases remaining between them. The length of the CDR3 is 14 residues. From germline, CDR1 is SGHDN and CDR2 FVKESK. The CDR3 here is CASSQALGWTEAFF. CDR3 bases: TGTGCCAGCAGCCAAGCCCTGGGCTGGACTGAAGCTTTCTTT.

This sequence joins TRBV2 and TRBJ2-7, with D tentatively TRBD1 (6 bases). V was clipped by 2 bases and J by 5 bases, with 13 bases between them. Germline V gene data show CDR1 as SNHLY and CDR2 as FYNNEI. This CDR3 contains 14 residues. CDR3 coding DNA: TGTGCCAGCAGTGAATTACGAACAGGGCACGAGCAGTACTTC. As protein: CASSELRTGHEQYF. The full variable domain, in which reference TRBV2 and TRBJ2-7 provide the parts outside the CDR3, is EPEVTQTPSHQVTQMGQEVILRCVPISNHLYFYWYRQILGQKVEFLVSFYNNEISEKSEIFDDQFSVERPDGSNFTLKIRSTKLEDSAMYFCASSELRTGHEQYFGPGTRLTVT.

The chain combines TRBV28 with TRBJ1-3; D unclear. V was trimmed by 6 bases and J by 2 bases, leaving 8 bases between them. This CDR3 comprises 13 residues. Per the germline V gene, CDR1 is MDHEN and CDR2 is SYDVKM. CDR3 sequence (DNA): TGTGCCAGCAGATTAGGCCCTGGAAACACCATATATTTT. Translation gives CASRLGPGNTIYF.

In its sample, this clone was seen a few times. The CDR3 sequence: CASSIRRDRGAFF. The CDR3 coding sequence is TGTGCCAGCAGTATACGCCGGGACAGGGGAGCTTTCTTT. The chain has TRBV2 and TRBJ1-1, with 10 bases matching TRBD1. Germline lookup yields CDR1 SNHLY and CDR2 FYNNEI. This CDR3 contains 13 residues. V lost 5 bases and J lost 10; bases outside the gene matches: 7.

The chain recombines TRBV2 with TRBJ2-1, with 8 positions matching TRBD2. Germline-derived CDR1 and CDR2 are SNHLY and FYNNEI. The ends lost 3 bases at V and 6 bases at J; junction bases unmatched: 7. The CDR3 runs 15 residues. CDR3 in DNA: TGTGCCAGCAGTGAGATAGCGGGAAAGAGCAATGAGCAGTTCTTC. This sequence encodes CASSEIAGKSNEQFF.

The chain employs TRBV28 and TRBJ2-7, with 8 nucleotides matching TRBD2. The germline CDR1 and CDR2 sequences are MDHEN and SYDVKM. V lost 2 bases, J lost 5 bases, and 5 bases stayed unmatched. The CDR3 runs 14 residues. The CDR3 region has the DNA TGTGCCAGCAGTTTAAGTGGACTAGCCCACGAGCAGTACTTC. It codes for CASSLSGLAHEQYF.

The CDR3 region has the DNA TGTGCCAGCAGAGCACAGGGGGCGGATACGCAGTATTTT. Residues: CASRAQGADTQYF. This chain joins TRBV28 and TRBJ2-3; 9 nucleotides agree with TRBD1. CDR1 MDHEN and CDR2 SYDVKM come from the germline V gene. V was clipped by 6 bases and J by 6 bases; unmatched bases: 4. The CDR3 contains 13 residues.

The chain couples TRBV6-1 to TRBJ2-3, with unresolved D. CDR3 length equals 13 residues. With 8 bases removed from V and 2 bases from J, the gap between germline ends came to 11 bases. Germline assignment: CDR1 MNHNS and CDR2 SASEGT. The DNA of the CDR3 is TGTGCCAGCCAATGGCGGTTCACAGATACGCAGTATTTT. Translating it yields CASQWRFTDTQYF.

This rearrangement joins TRBV2 to TRBJ2-1, with TRBD2 matching over 9 bases. The V segment lost 6 bases and the J segment 6 bases; nucleotides outside the gene matches: 6. The length of the CDR3 is 14 residues. Germline CDR1 SNHLY, CDR2 FYNNEI. The CDR3 sequence: CASSDLAGSNEQFF. The CDR3 DNA follows: TGTGCCAGCAGCGACCTAGCGGGGAGCAATGAGCAGTTCTTC.

The J gene is TRBJ2-3, the V gene TRBV30; TRBD2 matches at 8 bases. V shed 7 bases, J shed 8 bases, and the junction held 17 bases outside the gene matches. The CDR3 contains 15 residues. Germline values: CDR1 GTSNPN, CDR2 SVGIG (reference sequence). CDR3 in amino acids: CASRLRGAGVVTQYF. As DNA, the CDR3 is TGTGCCTCCCGTCTTCGCGGAGCGGGAGTGGTTACGCAGTATTTT.